This T cell receptor beta chain came from a study of T-cell memory formation after mild COVID-19. Study outcomes and limitations: Mainly in CM and EM were contracting CD4+ clones; CD8+ were in EMRA. A subset of responding clones appeared in pre-infection memory, suggesting cross-reactive memory joined.

This clonotype has just a few counts. Antigen unknown. TCRdb reprocessed the 5' RACE reads with MiXCR, giving one entry per CDR3 protein. The table shows roughly 200,000 distinct CDR3 sequences, with over 20% occurring only once. Germline CDR1 and CDR2: MNHEY and SMNVEV (reference sequence). Trimming stripped 4 bases from V and 8 bases from J, with 9 bases between. CDR3 size: 13 residues. The chain joins TRBV27 to TRBJ1-6; D is ambiguous. The sample consisted of PBMCs or a T cell subset sorted from them (not recorded which). The sequence came from an adult woman who had mild COVID-19 (a few samples of this study predate the infection). Cell type and time point are not known. CDR3 loop: CASSSGLYSPLHF. The CDR3 DNA sequence: TGTGCCAGCAGTTCAGGTCTTTATTCACCCCTCCACTTT.